This TCR beta chain is from a study of CD8+CD57+ T cells in acquired aplastic anemia. Study-level information: Across the sorted CD4+ and CD8+ cells, DNA amounts averaged roughly 3.5 ug. Notes on the study in general: Between patients and controls, around 27 CD8+ CDR3 sequences were found in common.

The ends lost 5 bases at V and 2 bases at J; junction bases unmatched: 11. This CDR3 spans 16 amino acids. Germline V gene data show CDR1 as MGHRA and CDR2 as YSYEKL. This clonotype was recorded many times. The antigen is not known. The template used for profiling TCR beta VDJ and CDR3 was genomic DNA. Using its own MiXCR run on the reads, TCRdb lists one record per CDR3 protein. The sample lists over 150,000 distinct CDR3 sequences; around 45% were seen once. This chain connects TRBV4-1 to TRBJ2-5, with 7 bases aligning to TRBD2. Sequencing was done on a sample of sorted CD4+, CD8+, or CD8+CD57+ T cells (not recorded which) from PBMCs. The receptor comes from a human donor in good health. CDR3 nucleotides: TGCGCCAGCAGCAATGACCGGGGGGAGGAACAAGAGACCCAGTACTTC. The encoded protein is CASSNDRGEEQETQYF.